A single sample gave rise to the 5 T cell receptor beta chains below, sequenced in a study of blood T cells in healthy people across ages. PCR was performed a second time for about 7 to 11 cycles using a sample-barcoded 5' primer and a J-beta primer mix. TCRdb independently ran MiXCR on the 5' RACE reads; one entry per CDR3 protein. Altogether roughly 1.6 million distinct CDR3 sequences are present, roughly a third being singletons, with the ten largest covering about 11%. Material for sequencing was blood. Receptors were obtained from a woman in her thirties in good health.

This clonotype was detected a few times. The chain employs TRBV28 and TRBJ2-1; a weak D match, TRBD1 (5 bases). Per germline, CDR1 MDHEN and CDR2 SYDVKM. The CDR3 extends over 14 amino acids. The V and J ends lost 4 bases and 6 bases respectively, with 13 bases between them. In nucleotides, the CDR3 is TGTGCCAGCAGTTCCCCGGCCAGGGTCAATGAGCAGTTCTTC. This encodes CASSSPARVNEQFF.

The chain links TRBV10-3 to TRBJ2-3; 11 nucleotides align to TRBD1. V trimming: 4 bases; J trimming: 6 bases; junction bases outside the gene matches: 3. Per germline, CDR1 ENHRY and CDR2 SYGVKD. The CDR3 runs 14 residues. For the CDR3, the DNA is TGTGCCATCAGTGGGACAGGGGGCTCGGATACGCAGTATTTT. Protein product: CAISGTGGSDTQYF.

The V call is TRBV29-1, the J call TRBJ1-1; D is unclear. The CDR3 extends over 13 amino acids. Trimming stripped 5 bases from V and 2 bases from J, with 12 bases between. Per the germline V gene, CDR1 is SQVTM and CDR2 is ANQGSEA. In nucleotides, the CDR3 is TGCAGCGTTCTCCCCCCCGGTAACACTGAAGCTTTCTTT. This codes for CSVLPPGNTEAFF.

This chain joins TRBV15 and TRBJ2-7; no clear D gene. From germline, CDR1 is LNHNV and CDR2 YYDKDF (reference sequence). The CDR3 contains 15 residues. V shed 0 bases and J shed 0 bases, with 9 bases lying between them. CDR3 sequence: CATSRELGYSYEQYF. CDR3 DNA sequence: TGTGCCACCAGCAGAGAATTGGGGTACTCCTACGAGCAGTACTTC.

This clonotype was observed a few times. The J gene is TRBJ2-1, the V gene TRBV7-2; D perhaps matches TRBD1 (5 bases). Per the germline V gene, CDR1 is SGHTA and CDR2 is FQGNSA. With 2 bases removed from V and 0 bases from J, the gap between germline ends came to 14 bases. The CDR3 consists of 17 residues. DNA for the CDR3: TGTGCCAGCAGCTTAAGGGGCGGAACGAGCTCCTACAATGAGCAGTTCTTC. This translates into CASSLRGGTSSYNEQFF.